This T cell receptor (beta chain) was sequenced for a study of shared clonotypes between healthy human individuals. Study-wide context: The donors, two women and a few men, were aged 18 to 49. Study-wide results and limits: There were few donors, and this limited the genetic and exposure-history diversity represented. It was observed that approximately 5% of naive CD4 clonotypes were shared across a few donors.

Germline CDR1 is SGHRS and CDR2 is YFSETQ. The junction had 8 bases not matched to a gene; V was cut back by 1 base and J by 9 bases. The CDR3 is 17 amino acids. The repertoire was sequenced with immunoSEQ multiplex PCR; TCRdb's copy has only in-frame clones and lacks some. The table shows a few million clones, with 93% occurring only once. Notes on this clone: No antigen is known for it.

Healthy HIV-negative adults with no recent acute infections or vaccinations were recruited as donors. The sequencing input was naive CD4+ T cells from PBMCs. The sample's subset: CD45RA+ positively selected. This chain uses TRBV5-1 with TRBJ2-1; 15 bases agree with TRBD2. The source is a man between 18 and 29 years old in good health. Some clones in this sample may be carry-over from other donors' samples. The CDR3 spells CASSLWTSGRAGFEQFF. The CDR3 DNA sequence: TGCGCCAGCAGCTTGTGGACTAGCGGGAGGGCCGGCTTTGAGCAGTTCTTC.